Given below is one TCR beta chain in context. The source of the sample is a study of blood T cell repertoires in COVID-19. Study-wide background: T cells, B-cell-depleted T cells, or PBMCs provided the cDNA or gDNA that served as material.

The length of the CDR3 is 13 residues. CDR1 is LNHDA, CDR2 SQIVND, per germline (reference sequence). Trimming left V 5 bases short and J 3 bases short, with 10 bases between. Residents of over 20 US areas, aged roughly 18 to 89 years, made up the participants. Which cohort a participant joined came from the clinical history participants gave. A COVID-19 case had been met by exposed participants during the 2 weeks before study entry. The table came from immunoSEQ multiplex PCR; TCRdb's copy has only in-frame clones and leaves some out. The sample has some 200,000 clones, around four fifths seen once. The sequencing input was PBMCs or T cells enriched from blood (not recorded which). The clonotype was recovered from a woman between 45 and 60 years old who had been exposed to COVID-19. The genes are TRBV19 and TRBJ1-2; D possibly corresponds to TRBD1 (5 bases). Written as DNA, the CDR3 is TGTGCCAGTAGTGGCCTCAGGGACTATGGCTACACCTTC. It codes for CASSGLRDYGYTF.